The sequence of this T cell receptor beta chain was determined in a study of T cells in Graves' hyperthyroidism and ophthalmopathy. Study overall: Peripheral blood collection took place at initial diagnosis, before any treatment.

The CDR3 loop spans 14 amino acids. In germline, CDR1 is SGHTA, CDR2 FQGNSA. Trimming stripped 4 bases from V and 7 bases from J, with 17 bases between. RNA transcripts yielded amplified TCR beta CDR3 regions. TCR CDR3 regions were first amplified by RT-PCR with HTBI primers. One entry per CDR3 protein results from TCRdb running MiXCR on the multiplex PCR reads. Of more than 600,000 distinct CDR3 sequences in the sample, less than 20% are singletons; the top ten hold about 8.4%. PBMCs were sourced from roughly 10 ml fresh peripheral blood. This TCR was recovered from a man younger than 35 with Graves' hyperthyroidism. The gene calls are TRBV7-2 and TRBJ2-7; D is possibly TRBD2 (5 bases). Sequencing was done on a sample of blood. The CDR3, as DNA: TGTGCCAGCAGCTACAACGTAGGTTCGGGGGAGCAGTACTTC. Residues: CASSYNVGSGEQYF.